Below, 20 T cell receptor beta chains from the same sample are listed, as sequenced in a study of T cells in Graves' hyperthyroidism and ophthalmopathy. Researchers amplified the TCR beta CDR3 regions from RNA transcripts. HTBI primers were the set used in a first-round RT-PCR of the TCR CDR3. From the multiplex PCR reads, TCRdb called clonotypes with MiXCR, one entry per CDR3 protein. The sample lists fewer than 400,000 distinct CDR3 sequences; roughly 17% were seen once. The source material was blood. Every receptor here comes from a man aged 25-45 years with Graves' hyperthyroidism.

As regards this clonotype: A much bigger clone sits one base away, suggesting this may be a read error. The chain uses TRBV30 and TRBJ1-2; D perhaps matches TRBD1 (5 bases). This CDR3 is built from 12 residues. CDR1 GTSNPN and CDR2 SVGIG come from the germline V gene (reference sequence). Trimming took off 6 bases at V and 8 bases at J, with 16 bases between the two ends. The CDR3 loop is CACTGGTWGYTF. CDR3 nucleotide sequence: TGTGCCTGCACCGGGGGGACTTGGGGCTACACCTTC. The full variable domain, its missing parts supplied by reference TRBV30 and TRBJ1-2, is SQTIHQWPATLVQPVGSPLSLECTVEGTSNPNLYWYRQAAGRGLQLLFYSVGIGQISSEVPQNLSASRPQDRQFILSSKKLLLSDSGFYLCACTGGTWGYTFGSGTRLTVV.

Here the CDR3 DNA reads TGTGCCAGCAGCTTATTTTGGGGCGGGGAGCTGTTTTTT. Its protein is CASSLFWGGELFF. The chain employs TRBV7-3 and TRBJ2-2; D uncertain. CDR3 size: 13 residues. Trimming pared 2 bases from V and 7 bases from J, leaving 8 bases between. Per the germline V gene, CDR1 is SGHTA and CDR2 is FQGTGA.

V and J are TRBV9 and TRBJ2-3, with TRBD2 identical over 7 bases. Per germline, CDR1 SGDLS and CDR2 YYNGEE. The CDR3 has 16 residues. With V trimmed by 4 bases and J by 2 bases, 10 bases remained unmatched. CDR3 sequence (DNA): TGTGCCAGCAGCCACCCCCTGGGACTATCCACAGATACGCAGTATTTT. Protein sequence: CASSHPLGLSTDTQYF.

This chain joins TRBV18 and TRBJ1-5; a possible D gene is TRBD1 (5 bases). Germline loops: CDR1 KGHSH, CDR2 LQKENI. The CDR3 spans 16 residues. V was shortened by 2 bases and J by 4 bases, with 15 bases between the two germline ends. CDR3 protein: CASSPAAKRGNQPQHF. CDR3 bases: TGTGCCAGCTCACCAGCCGCAAAGAGGGGTAATCAGCCCCAGCATTTT.

The chain has TRBV4-1 and TRBJ2-7, with 10 bases that match TRBD2. From germline, CDR1 is MGHRA and CDR2 YSYEKL. This CDR3 is 18 amino acids long. Trimming took 2 bases from V and 5 from J; bases not matched to a gene: 15. The CDR3 DNA follows: TGCGCCAGCAGCCAACCTCCAGCGGGAGGGCCGAATATCCACGAGCAGTACTTC. Its protein is CASSQPPAGGPNIHEQYF.

In this sample, this clonotype turned up many times. The V call is TRBV20-1, the J call TRBJ1-2, with 7 bases lining up with TRBD1. V gave up 4 bases and J gave up 6 bases; unmatched junction bases: 5. Germline V lookup: CDR1 DFQATT, CDR2 SNEGSKA (reference sequence). CDR3 length equals 12 residues. The CDR3 nucleotides are TGCAGTGCTATCAGGGGGAGGGATGGCTACACCTTC. It yields the protein CSAIRGRDGYTF.

This clonotype was observed at least ten times. The V call is TRBV11-2, the J call TRBJ2-1; D remains ambiguous. CDR3 length equals 12 residues. Deletions cut 0 bases from V and 8 bases from J, with 5 bases between. Germline CDR1 reads SGHAT; CDR2 reads FQNNGV. The CDR3 loop reads CASSLDGHEQFF. Here the CDR3 DNA reads TGTGCCAGCAGCTTAGATGGACATGAGCAGTTCTTC. Full variable domain (missing parts from reference TRBV11-2 and TRBJ2-1): EAGVAQSPRYKIIEKRQSVAFWCNPISGHATLYWYQQILGQGPKLLIQFQNNGVVDDSQLPKDRFSAERLKGVDSTLKIQPAKLEDSAVYLCASSLDGHEQFFGPGTRLTVL.

A note on this clonotype: Since a much larger clone is just one base distant, this may be a read error. J is TRBJ1-1 and V is TRBV5-4; 7 bases map to TRBD1. Germline V lookup: CDR1 SGHNT, CDR2 YYREEE (reference sequence). CDR3 length equals 15 residues. J was trimmed by 5 bases and V by 3 bases; bases with no gene match: 10. Written as DNA, the CDR3 is TGTGCCAGCAGCTCCCTGCCGCAGGGGGGGACTGAAGCTTTCTTT. It is translated as CASSSLPQGGTEAFF.

This clonotype came up a few times. V gene TRBV6-1 combines with J gene TRBJ2-7; D perhaps matches TRBD1 (7 bases). There are 14 residues in the CDR3. Germline CDR1 reads MNHNS; CDR2 reads SASEGT. V was clipped by 5 bases and J by 2 bases, with 13 bases between them. The CDR3 sequence is CASSIPRGAYEQYF. DNA for the CDR3: TGTGCCAGCAGTATACCCAGGGGGGCCTACGAGCAGTACTTC.

This clonotype came up many times. The V gene is TRBV24-1, the J gene TRBJ2-2; D is unclear. V dropped 1 base and J dropped 3 bases, with 5 bases sitting between them. Germline V gene sequence: CDR1 KGHDR, CDR2 SFDVKD. The CDR3 is 14 residues long. CDR3 region: CATSDLRDTGELFF. DNA of the CDR3: TGTGCCACCAGTGATTTACGGGACACCGGGGAGCTGTTTTTT.

At least ten counts were recorded for this clonotype. The CDR3 sequence: CASSLGASGTEAFF. The CDR3 region has the DNA TGTGCCAGCAGCTTAGGGGCCAGCGGCACTGAAGCTTTCTTT. The chain employs TRBV7-9 and TRBJ1-1; D is undetermined. Per germline, CDR1 SEHNR and CDR2 FQNEAQ (reference sequence). Trimming took 1 base from V and 4 from J, leaving 10 bases between them. CDR3 length: 14 amino acids.

In its sample, this clonotype was seen a few times. This chain links TRBV11-2 with TRBJ2-2; 8 positions agree with TRBD2. Trimming took 4 bases from V and 7 from J; bases not matched to a gene: 14. Germline assignment: CDR1 SGHAT and CDR2 FQNNGV. CDR3 size: 17 residues. The CDR3 sequence is CASSSTGLAGRSGELFF. The CDR3 DNA is TGTGCCAGCAGCTCCACGGGGTTAGCGGGGAGAAGCGGGGAGCTGTTTTTT.

About this clonotype: Given a much more abundant clone one base away, this may be a read error. Here the CDR3 DNA reads TGTGCCAGCGTGGGAGGATCATACAATGGGCAGTTCTTC. Protein: CASVGGSYNGQFF. The genes are TRBV2 and TRBJ2-1; the D gene is possibly TRBD2 (6 bases). Germline-derived CDR1 and CDR2 are SNHLY and FYNNEI. The CDR3 length is 13 residues.

This clonotype was found many times. V is TRBV5-6 and J is TRBJ1-4; D gene uncertain. The germline V and J ends were trimmed by 1 base and 8 bases, with 6 bases remaining between them. Germline loops: CDR1 SGHDT, CDR2 YYEEEE. The CDR3 consists of 12 residues. The CDR3 bases are TGTGCCAGCAGCTTGTTTCGAGAAAAACTGTTTTTT. It specifies CASSLFREKLFF.

The sample holds many counts of this clonotype. The chain couples TRBV12-3 or TRBV12-4 to TRBJ2-1; 13 nucleotides line up with TRBD2. The CDR3 totals 17 residues. Unmatched junction bases numbered 4, after V lost 4 bases and J lost 1 base. CDR3: CASSSPLAGGSYNEQFF. CDR3 DNA sequence: TGTGCCAGCAGTTCCCCACTAGCGGGAGGGTCCTACAATGAGCAGTTCTTC.

Note on this clonotype: This may be a read error, as it is one base from a much larger clone. This chain connects TRBV20-1 to TRBJ2-1; 7 nucleotides align to TRBD2. The germline V gene has CDR1 DFQATT and CDR2 SNEGSKA (reference sequence). The CDR3 covers 16 residues. CDR3 DNA sequence: TGCAGTGCTAGAGAAGTTGCGGGAGTTGCCTACAGTGAGCAGTTCTTC. This encodes CSAREVAGVAYSEQFF.

V gene TRBV19 combines with J gene TRBJ2-7, with D unresolved. CDR1 is LNHDA, CDR2 SQIVND, per germline (reference sequence). The ends were cut back, 3 bases at V and 0 bases at J, with 12 bases in the middle. The CDR3 has 15 residues. The CDR3 loop reads CASSIDPASSYEQYF. The CDR3 region has the DNA TGTGCCAGTAGTATTGACCCGGCAAGCTCCTACGAGCAGTACTTC.

CDR3 amino acids: CSASSAANEKLFF. CDR3 in DNA: TGCAGTGCTAGTTCAGCGGCTAATGAAAAACTGTTTTTT. The chain uses TRBV20-1 and TRBJ1-4; D uncertain. Trimming shortened V by 3 bases and J by 3 bases, and 8 bases separated the two germline ends. CDR1 and CDR2 (germline): DFQATT, SNEGSKA (reference sequence). There are 13 residues in the CDR3.

This clonotype was observed at least ten times. V and J are TRBV29-1 and TRBJ2-3, with D perhaps given as TRBD1 or TRBD2 (5 bases each). The germline gives CDR1 SQVTM, CDR2 ANQGSEA. The V end was cut by 7 bases, the J end by 5 bases, with 10 bases between. The CDR3 contains 11 residues. The CDR3 DNA follows: TGCAGCGGGTTGGGGGTAGATACGCAGTATTTT. It encodes CSGLGVDTQYF.

This clonotype was recorded many times. This chain joins TRBV28 and TRBJ1-5; tentatively, D is TRBD1 (5 bases). The V and J ends lost 5 bases and 0 bases respectively, with 11 bases between them. The CDR3 totals 15 residues. Germline V gives CDR1 MDHEN, CDR2 SYDVKM. The CDR3, as DNA: TGTGCCAGCAGTCCCAGGGAGTATAGCAATCAGCCCCAGCATTTT. Its translation: CASSPREYSNQPQHF.